The rows below give T cell receptor beta chains drawn from one sample of a study of cytomegalovirus exposure and HLA in healthy donors. The assay was immunoSEQ multiplex PCR, and TCRdb's table has in-frame clones only and misses some. The sample consists of some 170,000 clones, just under 90% of them appearing once. The sample was PBMCs. These receptors were collected from a woman aged 18-35 years in good health and CMV-seropositive. The CDR3 runs from the conserved cysteine through the conserved F or W. Each record gives: V gene, D gene, J gene, clone size, CDR3 protein, CDR3 DNA. D genes are given only for firm matches. Clone size is given for some rows only: seen once, a few or many times, or a class if the clone is expanded.

>TRBV5-1|TRBD1|TRBJ2-2|.
CASRTPGTGVTGELFF
TGCGCCAGCAGAACCCCCGGGACAGGGGTCACCGGGGAGCTGTTTTTT
>TRBV28|TRBD1|TRBJ2-7|few
CASRQGPPYEQYF
TGTGCCAGCAGACAGGGGCCACCCTACGAGCAGTACTTC
>TRBV19|.|TRBJ1-5|once
CASSIEGGQPQHF
TGTGCCAGTAGTATAGAAGGGGGACAGCCCCAGCATTTT
>TRBV4-1|.|TRBJ2-5|.
CASSQDPRETQYF
TGCGCCAGCAGCCAAGACCCCCGGGAGACCCAGTACTTC
>TRBV4-1|TRBD1|TRBJ1-1|.
CASSHGQENTEAFF
TGCGCCAGCAGCCACGGACAGGAGAACACTGAAGCTTTCTTT
>TRBV19|.|TRBJ2-6|.
CASSLRSGANVLTF
TGTGCCAGTAGCCTCAGGTCTGGGGCCAACGTCCTGACTTTC
>TRBV15|.|TRBJ2-3|.
CATSREPGATDTQYF
TGTGCCACCAGCAGAGAACCGGGAGCAACAGATACGCAGTATTTT
>TRBV7-7|TRBD1|TRBJ2-7|.
CASSSRDSQSYEQYF
TGTGCTAGCAGCTCCCGGGACAGTCAGAGCTACGAGCAGTACTTC
>TRBV9|TRBD2|TRBJ2-5|once
CASSETSGRQETQYF
TGTGCCAGCAGCGAGACTAGCGGGAGGCAAGAGACCCAGTACTTC
>TRBV19|TRBD1|TRBJ1-5|.
CASSMGQQGGQPQHF
TGTGCCAGTAGTATGGGTCAACAGGGGGGTCAGCCCCAGCATTTT
>TRBV2|.|TRBJ1-2|once
CASSAGIGNYGYTF
TGTGCCAGCAGTGCAGGGATTGGTAACTATGGCTACACCTTC
>TRBV25-1|TRBD2|TRBJ2-1|.
CASSAGTRFNEQFF
TGTGCCAGCAGTGCCGGGACTAGGTTCAATGAGCAGTTCTTC
>TRBV6-6|TRBD1|TRBJ1-5|.
CASSYHGQGAQPQHF
TGTGCCAGCAGTTACCATGGACAGGGTGCTCAGCCCCAGCATTTT
>TRBV5-1|TRBD2|TRBJ2-7|.
CASSLEWTSEKQYF
TGCGCCAGCAGCTTGGAGTGGACTAGCGAAAAACAGTACTTC
>TRBV28|.|TRBJ1-2|.
CASSGVGNYGYTF
TGTGCCAGCAGCGGGGTCGGCAACTATGGCTACACCTTC
>TRBV2|.|TRBJ1-1|.
CASSLLHYTEAFF
TGTGCCAGCAGTTTACTCCATTACACTGAAGCTTTCTTT
>TRBV30|.|TRBJ1-1|.
CALYNRDTLNTEAFF
TGTGCCTTATATAATAGGGACACCTTGAACACTGAAGCTTTCTTT
>TRBV15|.|TRBJ2-1|.
CATSRGRGPYNEQFF
TGTGCCACCAGCAGAGGCAGGGGCCCTTACAATGAGCAGTTCTTC
>TRBV6-5|TRBD1|TRBJ1-4|.
CASSWGTGKKLFF
TGTGCCAGCAGTTGGGGGACAGGGAAAAAACTGTTTTTT
>TRBV15|.|TRBJ2-3|.
CATSTSERLIFADTQYF
TGTGCCACCAGCACCTCAGAGAGGTTAATTTTCGCAGATACGCAGTATTTT
>TRBV5-4|TRBD2|TRBJ2-3|.
CASSHGRAGDTQYF
TGTGCCAGCAGCCACGGGAGGGCCGGGGATACGCAGTATTTT
>TRBV29-1|.|TRBJ1-5|.
CSVETPQLEGRHF
TGCAGCGTTGAGACCCCGCAGCTTGAGGGTAGGCATTTT
>TRBV28|.|TRBJ2-2|.
CASSSPGENTGELFF
TGTGCCAGCAGTTCCCCGGGGGAGAACACCGGGGAGCTGTTTTTT
>TRBV6-6|TRBD2|TRBJ2-3|.
CASSSSGATDTQYF
TGTGCCAGCAGTTCTAGCGGAGCCACAGATACGCAGTATTTT
>TRBV4-1|TRBD1|TRBJ2-7|.
CASSQGTGRAYEQYF
TGCGCCAGCAGCCAAGGGACAGGGAGAGCCTACGAGCAGTACTTC
>TRBV29-1|TRBD1|TRBJ1-4|.
CSVEGDRGPEKLFF
TGCAGCGTTGAAGGGGACAGGGGGCCTGAAAAACTGTTTTTT
>TRBV4-1|.|TRBJ1-5|.
CASSHLVSRGGITQPQHF
TGCGCCAGCAGCCACCTTGTGTCAAGGGGAGGAATTACTCAGCCCCAGCATTTT
>TRBV9|.|TRBJ2-3|.
CASSAGSVASTDTQYF
TGTGCCAGCAGCGCAGGATCGGTCGCTAGCACAGATACGCAGTATTTT
>TRBV30|.|TRBJ1-5|.
CAWSVGQFSNQPQHF
TGTGCCTGGAGTGTTGGGCAGTTTAGCAATCAGCCCCAGCATTTT
>TRBV23-1|TRBD2|TRBJ2-1|.
CASSGTSGRNEQFF
TGCGCCAGCAGTGGGACTAGCGGGAGAAATGAGCAGTTCTTC
>TRBV29-1|.|TRBJ1-3|.
CSVRPPPIRGAPGNTIYF
TGCAGCGTTAGACCCCCCCCCATCAGGGGCGCGCCGGGAAACACCATATATTTT
>TRBV11-2|TRBD1|TRBJ2-6|.
CASSLIGGAGANVLTF
TGTGCCAGCAGCTTAATAGGGGGCGCTGGGGCCAACGTCCTGACTTTC
>TRBV19|TRBD2|TRBJ2-5|.
CASEEAGGRETQYF
TGTGCCAGTGAGGAAGCGGGAGGTCGAGAGACCCAGTACTTC
>TRBV18|.|TRBJ1-2|.
CASSPGQGVDYGYTF
TGTGCCAGCTCACCGGGCCAGGGCGTCGACTATGGCTACACCTTC
>TRBV4-1|.|TRBJ2-1|.
CASSQGVLQDRSRNEQFF
TGCGCCAGCAGCCAAGGGGTTCTCCAGGACAGATCCAGGAATGAGCAGTTCTTC
>TRBV5-6|TRBD2|TRBJ2-5|.
CASSTRTSGNQETQYF
TGTGCCAGCAGCACCCGGACTAGCGGGAACCAAGAGACCCAGTACTTC
>TRBV28|TRBD1|TRBJ2-7|.
CASSFRDRAYEQYF
TGTGCCAGCAGTTTTCGGGACAGGGCCTACGAGCAGTACTTC
>TRBV11-3|.|TRBJ2-5|.
CASSKGGGTQYF
TGTGCCAGCAGCAAAGGGGGGGGGACCCAGTACTTC
>TRBV5-4|.|TRBJ2-7|.
CASTSGGLDGEQYF
TGTGCCAGCACCTCAGGAGGTCTAGATGGCGAGCAGTACTTC
>TRBV7-9|TRBD1|TRBJ2-7|.
CASSLEGQVSGQYF
TGTGCCAGCAGCTTAGAGGGACAGGTGTCTGGGCAGTACTTC